The rows below give T cell receptor beta chains drawn from one sample of a study. TCRdb reanalysed the multiplex PCR reads using MiXCR and keeps one entry per CDR3 protein. The repertoire includes approximately 290 distinct CDR3 sequences, roughly 37% of them detected once, and about two fifths sits in the top ten. Sequencing was done on a sample of naive CD4+ T cells sorted from blood. Receptors were obtained from a female donor with breast cancer. CDR3s include the opening cysteine and the closing phenylalanine or tryptophan. The order of the fields is D gene, V gene, CDR3 protein. The D gene is left open where the match is weak.

>NA|TRBV12-3/TRBV12-4
CASSPATNYGYTF
>NA|TRBV12-3/TRBV12-4
CASGSLPSGDGYTF
>TRBD1|TRBV12-3/TRBV12-4
CASSPGQSLYGYTF
>TRBD1|TRBV12-3/TRBV12-4
CASSPTPGTGSGYTF
>NA|TRBV12-3/TRBV12-4
CASRGIDGYTF
>NA|TRBV12-3/TRBV12-4
CASSLVGVDYGYTF
>NA|TRBV12-3/TRBV12-4
CASSLVSDLNYGYTF
>NA|TRBV12-3/TRBV12-4
CASGRRGSGYTF
>NA|TRBV12-3/TRBV12-4
CASTHTDLYGYTF
>TRBD1|TRBV12-3/TRBV12-4
CASRTTGNGYTF
>NA|TRBV12-3/TRBV12-4
CASSSRGGYTF
>TRBD1|TRBV12-3/TRBV12-4
CASSGQGYGYTF
>TRBD1|TRBV12-3/TRBV12-4
CASSSDRDYGYTF
>NA|TRBV12-3/TRBV12-4
CASSLRRNYGYTF
>NA|TRBV12-3/TRBV12-4
CASSFSILLCYTF
>NA|TRBV12-3/TRBV12-4
CASSLLGRGYTF